Here is one T cell receptor (beta chain) with its context. Per the original methods: Scientists estimated how many nucleated cells there were by amplifying reference gene primers. Sequencing was performed with immunoSEQ multiplex PCR; in TCRdb, only in-frame clones are kept and a portion is missing. V, J and clone size are those of that table, while D and trimming were read from the DNA. The data hold roughly 250,000 clones, with 86% observed a single time. This sample was included in a study of blood T cell repertoires in COVID-19. For the study at large: Collection of acute and convalescent COVID-19 samples took place in the United States, Italy and Spain. PBMCs, B-cell-depleted T cells, or T cells were the source of the cDNA or gDNA that made up the material.

The V and J ends lost 0 bases and 2 bases respectively, with 4 bases between them. The CDR3 contains 13 residues. The germline CDR1 and CDR2 sequences are SGHRS and YFSETQ. This receptor was obtained from a man between 40 and 49 years old who had recovered from COVID-19. The sequencing input was peripheral blood. The J gene is TRBJ2-3, the V gene TRBV5-1; unclear D gene. The CDR3 loop is CASSLGPTDTQYF. The CDR3 DNA follows: TGCGCCAGCAGCTTGGGGCCCACAGATACGCAGTATTTT.